This TCR beta chain was sequenced in a study of CD8+ T cells in alopecia areata. Investigators isolated RNA and reverse transcribed it into cDNA to act as the sequencing template. This table comes from immunoSEQ multiplex PCR, and its TCRdb copy is limited to in-frame clones, with some not included. In the table there are approximately 180,000 clones, about three fifths of which are singletons. Stated treatment: oral pan-JAK inhibitor, 5-10 mg twice daily. Trimming removed 5 bases at V and 3 bases at J, with 14 bases between. This CDR3 spans 16 amino acids. The V gene's germline CDR1 is SGHTA and CDR2 FQGTGA.

The chain carries TRBV7-3 and TRBJ2-6; D unresolved. The origin of this receptor is a human donor with alopecia areata. The sequencing used CD4+ T cells sorted from blood, collected around week 49, from a patient treated with tofacitinib. CDR3 nucleotide sequence: TGTGCCAGCAGCCCCTACGCAGGTTTTGGGGCCAACGTCCTGACTTTC. Its translation: CASSPYAGFGANVLTF.